This paragraph covers one T cell receptor beta chain sequence. What this receptor recognizes is not known. No much larger clone is present one base from it, and per-base qualities are unavailable. This sample was taken from a study of OX40 agonist ivuxolimab in advanced cancers. Regarding the complete study: The costimulatory receptor OX40 (CD134) was targeted by ivuxolimab, a fully human IgG2 agonistic monoclonal antibody. Prior anti-PD-1, anti-PD-L1 or anti-CTLA-4 therapy was permitted, and less than 45% of dose-escalation patients had received checkpoint inhibitors. Among the approximately 50 dose-escalation patients, around 19 had hepatocellular carcinoma, 15 or so melanoma, 9 renal cell carcinoma and 9 head and neck cancer. The dose-escalation cohort was roughly 87% male with a mean age of approximately 60 years, ranging from about 23 to 85. The point of sequencing TCRbeta in the periphery was to test whether ivuxolimab changed TCR sequence diversity and drove clonal T-cell expansion. Intravenous ivuxolimab was administered to patients every 2 weeks at six dose levels: 0.01, 0.1, 0.3, 1.5, 3 and 10 mg/kg. The paper describes the monotherapy dose-escalation part (N ≈ 52 patients) of the phase I trial of ivuxolimab. Partial responses were achieved by three dose-escalation patients, of whom one had hepatocellular carcinoma and two had cutaneous melanoma. The investigation overall reported the following: Low levels of normalized T-cell clonal expansion were also shown by some nonresponding patients. At doses of 0.1 to 3.0 mg/kg, clonal expansion of both CD4+ and CD8+ T cells in blood was seen between baseline and week 6. The antigen specificity of the peripheral T cells that underwent clonal expansion was not determined. After ivuxolimab, more expanded clones were found on average in CD8+ T cells than in CD4+ T cells. Partial responders in the 0.1-3.0 mg/kg groups had among the lowest normalized peripheral clonal expansion, especially among CD8+ T cells.

Genomic DNA was extracted from sorted cells for sequencing of the TCRbeta CDR3 region. The immunoSEQ Assay was used for sequencing of TCRbeta CDR3 regions. TCRdb provides this immuneACCESS table in a form limited to in-frame rearrangements. Some clones are lacking; in checked studies, under half of them reflect an unresolved V gene, and why the rest are absent is not known. The sample table records about 76,000 clones; more than 75% of these occur just once. Clones ranked in the top ten supply less than 3% of the sample. The trial excluded patients who had a history of autoimmune disease or who were on systemic immunosuppression. Peripheral blood for TCR sequencing was drawn from every dose cohort at baseline, at cycle 4 day 1 and at cycle 7 day 1. Samples were obtained from an open-label, multicenter, first-in-human phase I dose-escalation trial of ivuxolimab. Adults with locally advanced or metastatic head and neck squamous cell, hepatocellular, melanoma or renal cell carcinoma were enrolled in the trial. CD4+ and CD8+ T cells were sorted separately from peripheral blood before TCR sequencing.

For CDR1 and CDR2, the germline V gene lists MGHRA and YSYEKL. The CDR3 goes from the cysteine to the phenylalanine over 16 residues. CDR3 DNA only is kept here, 48 bases in frame from base 1. V sheds 0 bases and J sheds 5 bases, leaving 13 bases between their ends. The specimen comprised CD4+ or CD8+ T cells sorted from blood, sampled in a trial of the OX40 agonist ivuxolimab. The TCR comes from an adult with an advanced solid tumor such as melanoma, head and neck, liver or kidney cancer. The sequence joins TRBV4-1 to TRBJ1-4; confidence is insufficient to name the D gene. The CDR3 reads as follows: CASSQEIGRRNEKLFF. The nucleotide sequence reads TGCGCCAGCAGCCAAGAAATTGGTCGCCGGAATGAAAAACTGTTTTTT.